Described below is a single T cell receptor (beta chain) sequence and its context. What antigen it recognizes has not been identified. No base-level quality is on record; no much larger clone is a single base apart. This entry is derived from a study of shared clonotypes between healthy human individuals (dated by TCRdb to 2020 to 2021). Describing the broader study: The cohort included three men and a couple of women between 18 and 49 years of age. To estimate repertoire size and how much clonotypes are shared between individuals, the study performed deep sequencing of blood TCR repertoires from roughly five healthy adults. To increase sequencing depth and limit assay-specific biases, different laboratories used diverse techniques to prepare libraries and sequence TCR repertoires. Between about 0.9 and 10 billion PBMCs per donor were obtained by leukapheresis. Here is what the overall study found, with its caveats: Because the study included only a small number of donors, the genetic and exposure-history diversity represented was limited. Sampling was restricted to blood, and TCR repertoires in tissue are likely to differ from TCR repertoires in blood. Pairwise subsampling led to the expectation that sequencing depth would affect the degree of clonotype sharing among donors.

V and J lose 3 bases and 4 bases, and a span of 10 bases separates them. In the germline V gene, CDR1 corresponds to MGHDK and CDR2 to SYGVNS. The CDR3 runs 14 residues from the cysteine to the phenylalanine. Only the CDR3 DNA stays, 42 bases, in frame from base 1. Using the deep immunoSEQ assay, TCR CDR3 regions were amplified from genomic DNA by multiplex PCR. Extracted genomic DNA from each cell subset was distributed evenly across all wells of several immunoSEQ 96-well plates, and each plate was treated as a replicate. For unsorted PBMC, each replicate PCR was loaded with approximately 0.3 ug genomic DNA, equivalent to tens of thousands of T cell genomes. Unsorted PBMC genomic DNA was sequenced across ten immunoSEQ deep assay plates. The purified libraries were quantified using a Qubit 3.0 fluorometer, sized with a Bioanalyzer 2100, and then quantified again using the KAPA Library Quantification kit. Every immunoSEQ 96-well plate was sequenced on a separate single-read 150-cycle Illumina NextSeq 550 flow cell. From the authors' description of their analysis: The immunoSEQ output contained only junctional sequences without quality scores, so filtering could not match that applied to full-length reads. To assign V/J genes and CDR3, sequences were annotated against IMGT germline references using PyIR, a Python wrapper for IgBLAST v1.9. Reads were filtered out if the reads had weak V/J assignments (E-value above 1e-6), no CDR3, stop codons, out-of-frame junctions, or ambiguous translated residues. A V3J clonotype was defined by an identical inferred V gene, J gene, and CDR3 amino acid sequence. To compute the percentage overlap between repertoires, the number of shared unique clonotypes was divided by the size of the smaller repertoire. Repertoire richness was assessed with RTK rarefaction, the Chao1 estimator, and Recon v2.1 estimates of unobserved clonotypes. Held by TCRdb, this immuneACCESS table contains in-frame sequences only and omits some clones. Under half of the omission traces to an unresolved V gene where checked; the cause of the rest is unknown. That table furnishes V, J and clone size, whereas the DNA furnished D and trimming. Here the sample has approximately 500,000 clones; around 74% occur a single time. In total, the top ten clones hold 10% to 15% of the sample.

Donors were healthy HIV-negative adults with no recently reported acute infections or vaccinations. Only Caucasian adults living in Nashville, Tennessee, USA were represented among the donors. For unsorted samples, tens of millions of PBMCs were counted, and genomic DNA was extracted using the QIAamp DNA Blood Mini kit. Blood was obtained by leukapheresis, after which PBMCs were separated by Ficoll-Histopaque density gradient centrifugation and cryopreserved in liquid nitrogen vapor phase. In this chain, TRBV25-1 is recombined with TRBJ2-1; a weak D assignment points to TRBD1 (5 bases agree). This receptor was taken from a woman aged 35 to 49 in good health. Some clones in this sample may be carry-over from other donors' samples. The sample was PBMCs. In nucleotide form, the sequence is TGTGCCAGCAGTGAGGACAATTGGTACAATGAGCAGTTCTTC. It translates as CASSEDNWYNEQFF.